The clone carrying this TCR beta chain was picked up one time. This specimen belongs to a study of blood T cell repertoires in COVID-19. Study-level information: The study drew acute and convalescent COVID-19 samples from the United States, Italy and Spain. PBMCs, B-cell-depleted T cells, or T cells provided the cDNA or gDNA that made up the material.

In germline, CDR1 is KGHSH, CDR2 LQKENI. The CDR3 contains 16 residues. With 3 bases removed from V and 0 bases from J, the gap between germline ends came to 12 bases. Only in-frame clones appear in the TCRdb table, and some are missing; sequencing was by immunoSEQ multiplex PCR. The data show around 380,000 clones, with over 65% seen just once and over 0.95% held by the top ten. The source is a human donor with acute or convalescent COVID-19. The donor label of this sample is uncertain. The genes are TRBV18 and TRBJ1-3; the D gene is possibly TRBD1 (5 bases). Input material: peripheral blood. The CDR3, as DNA: TGTGCCAGCTCACCGGGCCAGGGCTCCTCTGGAAACACCATATATTTT. Translating it yields CASSPGQGSSGNTIYF. The variable domain in full, with the rest retrieved from reference TRBV18 and TRBJ1-3, is NAGVMQNPRHLVRRRGQEARLRCSPMKGHSHVYWYRQLPEEGLKFMVYLQKENIIDESGMPKERFSAEFPKEGPSILRIQQVVRGDSAAYFCASSPGQGSSGNTIYFGEGSWLTVV.